Below, one T cell receptor (beta chain) is given with its context. Its antigen is unknown. These data originate in a study of T cell responses to AZD1222 COVID-19 vaccine. For the study at large: Pooled together were second doses at about 4 or about 12 weeks.

General observations from the study: Donors skewed white British and female; clonal diversity was possibly underestimated. Of the AZD1222 recipients, only five to seven were seropositive at baseline.

The repertoire was sequenced with immunoSEQ multiplex PCR; TCRdb's copy has only in-frame clones and lacks some. The table includes 95,000 to 110,000 clones, over 75% detected once. Germline V lookup: CDR1 MDHEN, CDR2 SYDVKM. This CDR3 is 15 amino acids long. V was clipped by 7 bases and J by 0 bases, with 16 bases between them. V is TRBV28 and J is TRBJ2-7, with a possible D match to TRBD2 (6 bases). The clonotype comes from an adult in good health. Sequenced here: peripheral blood, sampled on day 0 of AZD1222 vaccination. CDR3 sequence (DNA): TGTGCCAGCAACCCCCCCAACGGGGGCTCCTACGAGCAGTACTTC. This sequence encodes CASNPPNGGSYEQYF.